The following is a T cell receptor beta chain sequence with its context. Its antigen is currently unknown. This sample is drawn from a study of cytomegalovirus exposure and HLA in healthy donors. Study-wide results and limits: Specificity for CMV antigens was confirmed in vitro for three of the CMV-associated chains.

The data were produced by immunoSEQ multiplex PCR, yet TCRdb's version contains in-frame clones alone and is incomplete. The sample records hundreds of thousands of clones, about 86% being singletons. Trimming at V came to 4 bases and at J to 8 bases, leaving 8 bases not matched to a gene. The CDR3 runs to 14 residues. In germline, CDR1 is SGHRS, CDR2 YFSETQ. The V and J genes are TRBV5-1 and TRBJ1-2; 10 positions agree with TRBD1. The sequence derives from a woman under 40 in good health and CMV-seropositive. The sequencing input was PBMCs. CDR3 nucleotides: TGCGCCAGCAGCCTGACCGGGACAGGGGAAGGCTACACCTTC. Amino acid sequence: CASSLTGTGEGYTF.